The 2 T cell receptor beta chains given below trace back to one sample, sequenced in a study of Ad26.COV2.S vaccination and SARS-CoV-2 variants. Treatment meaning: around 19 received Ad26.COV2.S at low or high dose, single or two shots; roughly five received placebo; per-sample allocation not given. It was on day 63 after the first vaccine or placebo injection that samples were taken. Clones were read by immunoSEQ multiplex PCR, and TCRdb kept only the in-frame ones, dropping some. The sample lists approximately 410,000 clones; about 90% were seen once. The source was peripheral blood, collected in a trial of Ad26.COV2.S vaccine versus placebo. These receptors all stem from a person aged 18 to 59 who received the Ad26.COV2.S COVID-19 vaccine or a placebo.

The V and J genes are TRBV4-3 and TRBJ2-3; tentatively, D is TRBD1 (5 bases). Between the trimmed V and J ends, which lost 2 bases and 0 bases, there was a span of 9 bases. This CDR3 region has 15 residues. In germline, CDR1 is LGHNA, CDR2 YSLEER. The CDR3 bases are TGCGCCAGCAGCCAACAGGGATATAGCACAGATACGCAGTATTTT. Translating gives CASSQQGYSTDTQYF.

The CDR3: CASRQGQIPGTQYF. As DNA, the CDR3 is TGTGCCAGCAGACAGGGACAGATCCCGGGTACGCAGTATTTT. The chain uses TRBV2 and TRBJ2-3; 7 bases line up with TRBD1. Germline V gives CDR1 SNHLY, CDR2 FYNNEI. V shed 6 bases and J 8 bases; nucleotides not matched to a gene: 11. CDR3 length: 14 amino acids.